Only one count was recorded for the clone carrying this T cell receptor (beta chain). What it binds is unknown. The record originates from a study of OX40 agonist ivuxolimab in advanced cancers. Across the study: Earlier treatment with anti-PD-1, anti-PD-L1 or anti-CTLA-4 was permitted, and under 50% had received some.

The repertoire was sequenced with immunoSEQ multiplex PCR; TCRdb's copy has only in-frame clones and lacks some. Here the sample spans about 65,000 clones, roughly 84% being singletons. Findings and limits, study-wide: Clonal expansion by week 6 occurred in CD4+ and CD8+ blood T cells (at 0.1 to 3.0 mg/kg).

The material was CD4+ or CD8+ T cells sorted from blood, obtained in a trial of the OX40 agonist ivuxolimab. The origin of this receptor is an adult with an advanced solid tumor such as melanoma, head and neck, liver or kidney cancer.

CDR3 nucleotide sequence: TGTGCCAGCGGCCAGGGGAATTTTAACTATGGCTACACCTTC. It specifies CASGQGNFNYGYTF. V is TRBV6-5 and J is TRBJ1-2, with a possible D match to TRBD1 (6 bases). Trimming removed 8 bases from V and 1 base from J, with 14 bases in between. The CDR3 spans 14 residues. Germline V CDR1 and CDR2: MNHEY, SVGAGI.